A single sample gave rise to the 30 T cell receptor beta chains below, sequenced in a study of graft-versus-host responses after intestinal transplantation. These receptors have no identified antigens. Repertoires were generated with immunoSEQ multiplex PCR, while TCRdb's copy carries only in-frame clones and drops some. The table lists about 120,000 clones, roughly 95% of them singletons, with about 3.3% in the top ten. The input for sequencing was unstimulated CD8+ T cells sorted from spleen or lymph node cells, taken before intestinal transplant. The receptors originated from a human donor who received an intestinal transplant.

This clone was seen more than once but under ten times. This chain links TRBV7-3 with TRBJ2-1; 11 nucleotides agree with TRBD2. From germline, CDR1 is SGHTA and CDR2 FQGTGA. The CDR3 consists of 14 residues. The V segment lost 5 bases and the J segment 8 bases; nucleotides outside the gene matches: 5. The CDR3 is CASSAVAGGDEQFF. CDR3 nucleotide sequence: TGTGCCAGCAGCGCCGTAGCGGGAGGGGATGAGCAGTTCTTC.

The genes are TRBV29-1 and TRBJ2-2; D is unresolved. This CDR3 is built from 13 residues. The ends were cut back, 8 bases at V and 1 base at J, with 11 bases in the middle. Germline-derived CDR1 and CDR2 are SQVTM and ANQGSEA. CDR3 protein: CSTPTVNTGELFF. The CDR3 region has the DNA TGCAGCACCCCGACCGTGAACACCGGGGAGCTGTTTTTT.

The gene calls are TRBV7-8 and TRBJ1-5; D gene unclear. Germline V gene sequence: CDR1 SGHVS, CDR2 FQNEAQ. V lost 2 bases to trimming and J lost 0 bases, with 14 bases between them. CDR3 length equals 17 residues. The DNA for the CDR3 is TGTGCCAGCAGCTTATCCGGGATAGAATATAGCAATCAGCCCCAGCATTTT. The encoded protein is CASSLSGIEYSNQPQHF.

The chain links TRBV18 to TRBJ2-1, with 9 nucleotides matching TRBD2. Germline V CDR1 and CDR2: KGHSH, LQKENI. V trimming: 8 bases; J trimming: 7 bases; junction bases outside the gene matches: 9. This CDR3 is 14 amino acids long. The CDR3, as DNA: TGTGCCAGCACCCAGACTAGCGGTTTAAATGAGCAGTTCTTC. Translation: CASTQTSGLNEQFF.

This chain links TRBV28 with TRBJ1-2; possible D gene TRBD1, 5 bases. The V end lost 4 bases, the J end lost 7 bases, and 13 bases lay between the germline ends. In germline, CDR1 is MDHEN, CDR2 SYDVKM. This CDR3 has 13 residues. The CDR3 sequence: CASSSGTGFGYTF. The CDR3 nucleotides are TGTGCCAGCAGTTCCGGGACGGGCTTTGGCTACACCTTC.

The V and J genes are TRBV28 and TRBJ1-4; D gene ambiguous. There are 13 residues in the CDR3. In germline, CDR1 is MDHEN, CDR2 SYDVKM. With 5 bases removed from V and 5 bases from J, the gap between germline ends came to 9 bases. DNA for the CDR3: TGTGCCAGCAGTCATTCACCCAATGAAAAACTGTTTTTT. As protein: CASSHSPNEKLFF.

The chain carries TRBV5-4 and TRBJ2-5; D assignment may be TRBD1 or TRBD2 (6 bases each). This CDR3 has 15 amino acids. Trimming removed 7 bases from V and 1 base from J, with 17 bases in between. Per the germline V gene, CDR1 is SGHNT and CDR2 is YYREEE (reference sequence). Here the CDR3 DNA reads TGTGCCAGCGGAACTAGCTGGGGGCCCCAAGAGACCCAGTACTTC. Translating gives CASGTSWGPQETQYF. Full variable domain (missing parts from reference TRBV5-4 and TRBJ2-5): ETGVTQSPTHLIKTRGQQVTLRCSSQSGHNTVSWYQQALGQGPQFIFQYYREEENGRGNFPPRFSGLQFPNYSSELNVNALELDDSALYLCASGTSWGPQETQYFGPGTRLLVL.

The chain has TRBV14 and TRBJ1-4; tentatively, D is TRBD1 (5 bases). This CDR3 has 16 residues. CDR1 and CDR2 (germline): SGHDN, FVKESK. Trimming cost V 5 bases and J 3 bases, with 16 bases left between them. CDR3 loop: CASSDLSGPANEKLFF. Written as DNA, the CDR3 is TGTGCCAGCAGCGACCTCTCGGGGCCCGCTAATGAAAAACTGTTTTTT.

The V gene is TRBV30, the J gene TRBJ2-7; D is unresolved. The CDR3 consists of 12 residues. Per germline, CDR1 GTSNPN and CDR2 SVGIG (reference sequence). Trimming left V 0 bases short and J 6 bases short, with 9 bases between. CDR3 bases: TGTGCCTGGAGTGTACTGGGTAGCGAGCAGTACTTC. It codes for CAWSVLGSEQYF.

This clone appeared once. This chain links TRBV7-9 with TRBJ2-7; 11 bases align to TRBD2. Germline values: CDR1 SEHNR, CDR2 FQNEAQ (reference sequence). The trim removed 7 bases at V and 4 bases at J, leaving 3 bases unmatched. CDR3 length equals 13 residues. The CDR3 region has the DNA TGTGCCAGCACAGGGACTAGCGGTTACGAGCAGTACTTC. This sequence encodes CASTGTSGYEQYF. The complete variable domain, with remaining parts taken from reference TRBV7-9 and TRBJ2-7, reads DTGVSQNPRHKITKRGQNVTFRCDPISEHNRLYWYRQTLGQGPEFLTYFQNEAQLEKSRLLSDRFSAERPKGSFSTLEIQRTEQGDSAMYLCASTGTSGYEQYFGPGTRLTVT.

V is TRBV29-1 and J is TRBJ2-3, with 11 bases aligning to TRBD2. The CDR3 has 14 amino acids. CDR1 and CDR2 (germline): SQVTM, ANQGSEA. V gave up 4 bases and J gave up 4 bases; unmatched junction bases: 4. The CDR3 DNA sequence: TGCAGCGTTGTTAGCGGGAGGGCCGCAGATACGCAGTATTTT. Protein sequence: CSVVSGRAADTQYF.

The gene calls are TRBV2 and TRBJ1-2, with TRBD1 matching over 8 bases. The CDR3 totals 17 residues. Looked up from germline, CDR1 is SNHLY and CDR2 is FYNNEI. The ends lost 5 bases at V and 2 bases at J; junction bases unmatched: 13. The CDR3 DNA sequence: TGTGCCAGCAGTCCAAAGACAGGGGCCGGTAAAAACTATGGCTACACCTTC. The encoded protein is CASSPKTGAGKNYGYTF. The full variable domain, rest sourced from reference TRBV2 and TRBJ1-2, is EPEVTQTPSHQVTQMGQEVILRCVPISNHLYFYWYRQILGQKVEFLVSFYNNEISEKSEIFDDQFSVERPDGSNFTLKIRSTKLEDSAMYFCASSPKTGAGKNYGYTFGSGTRLTVV.

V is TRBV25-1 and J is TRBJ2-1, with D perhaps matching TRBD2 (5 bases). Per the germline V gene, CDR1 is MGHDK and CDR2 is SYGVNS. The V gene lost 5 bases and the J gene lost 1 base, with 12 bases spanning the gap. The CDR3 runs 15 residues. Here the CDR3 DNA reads TGTGCCAGCAGTTTCGGCTCGGGGTCCTACAATGAGCAGTTCTTC. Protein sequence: CASSFGSGSYNEQFF.

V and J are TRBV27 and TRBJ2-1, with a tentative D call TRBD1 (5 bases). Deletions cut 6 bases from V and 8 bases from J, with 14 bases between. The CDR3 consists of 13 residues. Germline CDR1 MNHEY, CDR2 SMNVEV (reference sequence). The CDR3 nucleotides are TGTGCCAGCAGCCGAGTAGGGGTTGATGAGCAGTTCTTC. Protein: CASSRVGVDEQFF.

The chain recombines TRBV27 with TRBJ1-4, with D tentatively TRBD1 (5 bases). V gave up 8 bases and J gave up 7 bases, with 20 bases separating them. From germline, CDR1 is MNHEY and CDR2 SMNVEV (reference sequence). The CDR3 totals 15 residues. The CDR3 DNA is TGTGCCAGCCAGATAATTCAGGGTCCTCCTGAAAAACTGTTTTTT. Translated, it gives CASQIIQGPPEKLFF.

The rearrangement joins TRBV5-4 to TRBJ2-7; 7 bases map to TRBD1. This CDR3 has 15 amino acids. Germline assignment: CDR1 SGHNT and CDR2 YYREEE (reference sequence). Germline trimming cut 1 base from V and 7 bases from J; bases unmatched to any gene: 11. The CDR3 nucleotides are TGTGCCAGCAGCTTGCAGGGGACAGCGAGGGGGGAGCAGTACTTC. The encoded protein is CASSLQGTARGEQYF.

In nucleotides, the CDR3 is TGCGCCAGCAGCTTGGATCGCGGGTATTACGAGCAGTACTTC. Protein: CASSLDRGYYEQYF. This chain links TRBV5-1 with TRBJ2-7; D perhaps matches TRBD2 (5 bases). The CDR3 length is 14 residues. Between the trimmed V and J ends, which lost 0 bases and 4 bases, there was a span of 11 bases. Germline-derived CDR1 and CDR2 are SGHRS and YFSETQ.

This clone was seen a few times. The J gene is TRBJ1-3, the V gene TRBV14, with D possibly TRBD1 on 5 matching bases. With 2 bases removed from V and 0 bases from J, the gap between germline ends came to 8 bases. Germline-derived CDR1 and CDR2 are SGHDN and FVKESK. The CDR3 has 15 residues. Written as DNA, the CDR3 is TGTGCCAGCAGCCAATACCAGGGCTCTGGAAACACCATATATTTT. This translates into CASSQYQGSGNTIYF.

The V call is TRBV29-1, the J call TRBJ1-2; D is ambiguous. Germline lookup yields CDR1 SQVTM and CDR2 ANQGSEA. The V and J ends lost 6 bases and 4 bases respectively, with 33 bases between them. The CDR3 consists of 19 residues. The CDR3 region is CSVEPADGNEMNFLYGYTF. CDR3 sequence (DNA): TGCAGCGTAGAACCAGCCGATGGAAACGAAATGAATTTTCTCTATGGCTACACCTTC.

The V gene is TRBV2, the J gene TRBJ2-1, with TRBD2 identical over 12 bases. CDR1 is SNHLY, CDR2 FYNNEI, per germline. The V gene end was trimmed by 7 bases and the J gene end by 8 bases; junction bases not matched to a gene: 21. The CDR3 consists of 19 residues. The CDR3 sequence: CASTSGRPFLAGGGHEQFF. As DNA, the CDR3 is TGTGCCAGCACCTCTGGACGGCCATTCCTAGCGGGAGGGGGCCATGAGCAGTTCTTC.

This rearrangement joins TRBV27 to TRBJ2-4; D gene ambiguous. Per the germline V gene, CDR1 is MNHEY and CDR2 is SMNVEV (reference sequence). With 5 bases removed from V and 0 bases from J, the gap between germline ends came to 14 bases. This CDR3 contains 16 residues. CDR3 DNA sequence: TGTGCCAGCAGTCTTTATACTGGTCTAGCCAAAAACATTCAGTACTTC. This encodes CASSLYTGLAKNIQYF.

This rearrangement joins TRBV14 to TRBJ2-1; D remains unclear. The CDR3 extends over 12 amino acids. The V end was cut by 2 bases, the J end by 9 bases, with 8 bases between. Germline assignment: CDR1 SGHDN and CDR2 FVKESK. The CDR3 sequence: CASSQRLSEQFF. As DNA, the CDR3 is TGTGCCAGCAGCCAAAGGTTGAGTGAGCAGTTCTTC.

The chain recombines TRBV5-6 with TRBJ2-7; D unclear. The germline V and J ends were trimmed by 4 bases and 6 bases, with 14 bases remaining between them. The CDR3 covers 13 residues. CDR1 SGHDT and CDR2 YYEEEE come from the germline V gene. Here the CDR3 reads CASSPLPLGEQYF. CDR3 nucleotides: TGTGCCAGCAGCCCCCTACCACTTGGCGAGCAGTACTTC.

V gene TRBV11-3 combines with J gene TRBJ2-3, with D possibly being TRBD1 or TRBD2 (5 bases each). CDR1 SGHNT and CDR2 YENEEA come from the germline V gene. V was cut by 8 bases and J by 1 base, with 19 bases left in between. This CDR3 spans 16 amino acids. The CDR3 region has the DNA TGTGCCAGCGCGACTGGGACGGAAGGGCGCACAGATACGCAGTATTTT. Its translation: CASATGTEGRTDTQYF.

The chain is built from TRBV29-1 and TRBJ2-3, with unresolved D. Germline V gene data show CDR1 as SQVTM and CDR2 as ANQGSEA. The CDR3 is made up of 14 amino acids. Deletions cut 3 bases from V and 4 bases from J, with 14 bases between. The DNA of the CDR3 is TGCAGCGTTGATGTCAGGTCCACCGCAGATACGCAGTATTTT. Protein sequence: CSVDVRSTADTQYF.

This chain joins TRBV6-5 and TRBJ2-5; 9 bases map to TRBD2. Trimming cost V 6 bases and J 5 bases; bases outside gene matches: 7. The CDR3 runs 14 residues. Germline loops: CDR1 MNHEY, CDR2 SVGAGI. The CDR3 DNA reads TGTGCCAGCAGGAGACGGACTAGCGACGAGACCCAGTACTTC. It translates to CASRRRTSDETQYF.

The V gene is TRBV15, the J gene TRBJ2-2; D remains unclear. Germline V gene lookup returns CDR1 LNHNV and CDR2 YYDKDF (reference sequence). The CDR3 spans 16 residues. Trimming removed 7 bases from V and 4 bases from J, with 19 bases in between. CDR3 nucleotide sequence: TGTGCCACCACAGCCGGTGGTGCAACGATCACCGGGGAGCTGTTTTTT. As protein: CATTAGGATITGELFF. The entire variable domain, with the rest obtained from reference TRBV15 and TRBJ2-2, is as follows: DAMVIQNPRYQVTQFGKPVTLSCSQTLNHNVMYWYQQKSSQAPKLLFHYYDKDFNNEADTPDNFQSRRPNTSFCFLDIRSPGLGDTAMYLCATTAGGATITGELFFGEGSRLTVL.

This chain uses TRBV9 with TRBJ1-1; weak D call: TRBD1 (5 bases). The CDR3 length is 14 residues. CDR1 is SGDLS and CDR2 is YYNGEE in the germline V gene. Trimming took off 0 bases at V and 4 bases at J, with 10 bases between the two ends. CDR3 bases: TGTGCCAGCAGCGTAGGCCAGGGTGGCACTGAAGCTTTCTTT. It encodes CASSVGQGGTEAFF.

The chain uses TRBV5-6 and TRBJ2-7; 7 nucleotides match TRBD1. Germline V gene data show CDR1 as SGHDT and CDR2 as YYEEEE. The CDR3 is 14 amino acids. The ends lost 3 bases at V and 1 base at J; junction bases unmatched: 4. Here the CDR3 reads CASSWGTASYEQYF. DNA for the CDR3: TGTGCCAGCAGCTGGGGGACAGCTTCCTACGAGCAGTACTTC.

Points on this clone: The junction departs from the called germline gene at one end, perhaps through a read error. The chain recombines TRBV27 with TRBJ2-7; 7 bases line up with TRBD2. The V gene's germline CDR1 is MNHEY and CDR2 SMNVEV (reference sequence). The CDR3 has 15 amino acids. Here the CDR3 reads CASSLRVLGLRPYRF. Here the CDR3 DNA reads TGTGCCAGCAGTTTAAGGGTACTGGGACTAAGACCTTATCGGTTC.